A selection of T cell receptor beta chains follows, all from one sample in a study of shared clonotypes between healthy human individuals. Sequencing was performed with immunoSEQ multiplex PCR; in TCRdb, only in-frame clones are kept and a portion is missing. The sample comprises about 2,500,000 clones, more than 90% of which are singletons, and under 0.15% rests with the top ten. The specimen was naive CD4+ T cells sorted from blood. These receptor sequences come from a man between 18 and 29 years old in good health. Each CDR3 is given with its conserved first and last residue. A D gene is named only where the DNA matches it firmly. The size field is filled for only some rows; it gives once, few, many or a size class.

TRBJ1-5	-	-	TRBV5-1	TGCGCCAGCAGCTTAGGGGGGCCCAATCAGCCCCAGCATTTT	CASSLGGPNQPQHF
TRBJ2-3	TRBD2	-	TRBV2	TGTGCCAAGCGGAGGAATAGCGGGGGGGCGTATACGCAGTATTTT	CAKRRNSGGAYTQYF
TRBJ2-3	TRBD2	once	TRBV5-1	TGCGCCAGCAGCCGTGGGACTAGCGGGGGAAGTACTAGCACAGATACGCAGTATTTT	CASSRGTSGGSTSTDTQYF
TRBJ1-2	TRBD1	-	TRBV6-1	TGTGCCAGCAGTGAAGCCCTCCAGGGGGCCTATGGCTACACCTTC	CASSEALQGAYGYTF
TRBJ2-2	TRBD2	-	TRBV6-1	TGTGCCAGCAGTGAACTAGCGGCGAACACCGGGGAGCTGTTTTTT	CASSELAANTGELFF
TRBJ2-7	TRBD2	-	TRBV7-9	TGTGCCAGCAGCCGAAGCGGGGCAACCTACGAGCAGTACTTC	CASSRSGATYEQYF
TRBJ1-3	-	few	TRBV5-1	TGCGCCAGCAGCTTGGTCGGGAGCTCTGGAAACACCATATATTTT	CASSLVGSSGNTIYF
TRBJ2-7	-	-	TRBV6-1	TGTGCCAGCAGTGAAGGTTTCTACGAGCAGTACTTC	CASSEGFYEQYF
TRBJ1-5	-	-	TRBV19	TGTGCCAGTAGTAACCTCGGGGTTTATCAGCCCCAGCATTTT	CASSNLGVYQPQHF
TRBJ2-2	TRBD2	-	TRBV11-2	TGTGCCAGCAGCTTAGTCCCTAGCGGGACCAGCTGGACCGGGGAGCTGTTTTTT	CASSLVPSGTSWTGELFF
TRBJ2-4	-	-	TRBV6-6	TGTGCCAGCAGGACAGCGGAAAACATTCAGTACTTC	CASRTAENIQYF
TRBJ1-3	-	-	TRBV10-1	TGCGCCAGCGGCGCCGGGAGCTCTGGAAACACCATATATTTT	CASGAGSSGNTIYF
TRBJ2-3	TRBD1	once	TRBV5-6	TGTGCCAGCAGTTATCCAGGGGGAGTAGCAGATACGCAGTATTTT	CASSYPGGVADTQYF
TRBJ2-5	TRBD1	-	TRBV7-2	TGTGCCAGCAGCCCGGGGACAGGGGGCGGGACCCAGTACTTC	CASSPGTGGGTQYF
TRBJ2-7	TRBD1	-	TRBV30	TGTGCCTGGAGGGGACAGGCAACTTACGAGCAGTACTTC	CAWRGQATYEQYF
TRBJ2-3	-	-	TRBV4-3	TGCGCCAGCAGCCAGCAGCCTCGGGGGATCACAGATACGCAGTATTTT	CASSQQPRGITDTQYF
TRBJ2-3	-	-	TRBV6-6	TGTGCCAGCAGACCATTTACAGGGACAGATACGCAGTATTTT	CASRPFTGTDTQYF
TRBJ1-2	-	-	TRBV30	TGTGCCTGGAGTGGACAGTCGCTTTATGGCTACACCTTC	CAWSGQSLYGYTF
TRBJ2-5	-	-	TRBV5-1	TGCGCCAGCAGCTTGGTTCCCGGGGCCCAAGAGACCCAGTACTTC	CASSLVPGAQETQYF
TRBJ2-7	TRBD2	-	TRBV6-5	TGTGCCAGCAGCTCCAGGACTAGCCCGCAGTACTTC	CASSSRTSPQYF
TRBJ2-7	-	-	TRBV30	TGTGCCTGGAGTAACAGGGCGGCTAGGTCCTACGAGCAGTACTTC	CAWSNRAARSYEQYF
TRBJ1-4	-	-	TRBV5-1	TGCGCCAGCAGAATGGGGTTTCAGGGGACTCCAACTAATGAAAAACTGTTTTTT	CASRMGFQGTPTNEKLFF
TRBJ2-7	-	-	TRBV5-1	TGCGCCAGCAGCCTGGGGGGTACCCACCCTCTCGACGAGCAGTACTTC	CASSLGGTHPLDEQYF
TRBJ2-2	TRBD2	once	TRBV7-3	TGTGCCAGCAGCTCTAGCGGGGGGCGTTACACCGGGGAGCTGTTTTTT	CASSSSGGRYTGELFF
TRBJ1-2	-	-	TRBV6-5	TGTGCCAGCAGTTACGGCCGCGTGGGCCGCTATGGCTACACCTTC	CASSYGRVGRYGYTF
TRBJ2-5	-	-	TRBV5-6	TGTGCCAGCAGCCGAGGAGCTGAATGGGAGACCCAGTACTTC	CASSRGAEWETQYF
TRBJ2-7	TRBD2	-	TRBV2	TGTGCCAGCAGTGAAGCGTCGGGACTACCTATCGAGCAGTACTTC	CASSEASGLPIEQYF
TRBJ2-1	-	-	TRBV7-2	TGTGCCAGCAGCCCCGGGACTGGCCGCTACAATGAGCAGTTCTTC	CASSPGTGRYNEQFF
TRBJ2-3	TRBD2	-	TRBV5-4	TGTGCCAGCAGCTCGGGGGGAATGGGACTAGCGGAAAACACAGATACGCAGTATTTT	CASSSGGMGLAENTDTQYF
TRBJ2-1	-	-	TRBV10-2	TGCGCCAGCAGTAGGTTCGGGGAGAATGAGCAGTTCTTC	CASSRFGENEQFF
TRBJ2-7	-	-	TRBV11-2	TGTGCCAGCAGCTTAATGCTCGAGCAGTACTTC	CASSLMLEQYF
TRBJ2-5	-	-	TRBV7-3	TGTGCCAGCAGCGTTACAGGGACCGTTTCGGAGACCCAGTACTTC	CASSVTGTVSETQYF
TRBJ1-2	-	-	TRBV2	TGTGCCAGCAGCCTACAGGGTGTGGATGGCTACACCTTC	CASSLQGVDGYTF
TRBJ1-1	-	-	TRBV1	TGCACCAGCAGCCAGTCGGGACTCCTCGAAGCTTTCTTT	CTSSQSGLLEAFF
TRBJ2-1	-	-	TRBV1	TGCACCAGCAGCCACGACCTTAGCGGGGGGTGGTACAATGAGCAGTTCTTC	CTSSHDLSGGWYNEQFF
TRBJ2-1	-	-	TRBV5-6	TGTGCCAGCAGCCCCGCGGGTGGGGGTGGAGGTGAGCAGTTCTTC	CASSPAGGGGGEQFF
TRBJ2-3	TRBD2	-	TRBV6-1	TGTGCCAGCAGACTAGCGGGGTTTACAGATACGCAGTATTTT	CASRLAGFTDTQYF
TRBJ2-7	-	-	TRBV9	TGTGCCAGCAGCGTAGCAACTAGTACCTACGAGCAGTACTTC	CASSVATSTYEQYF
TRBJ1-2	-	few	TRBV7-2	TGTGCCAGCAGCCCAACAGTGTATGGCTACACCTTC	CASSPTVYGYTF
TRBJ2-5	TRBD2	-	TRBV5-6	TGTGCCGGCAGCCGCACAGCGGGGAGGCAAGAGACCCAGTACTTC	CAGSRTAGRQETQYF
TRBJ2-7	-	-	TRBV11-2	TGTGCCAGCAGCTTACAAGGGTACGAGCAGTACTTC	CASSLQGYEQYF
TRBJ2-7	TRBD1	-	TRBV29-1	TGCAGCGTAGGACAGGGGACGCGGGATACTTCCGGATACGAGCAGTACTTC	CSVGQGTRDTSGYEQYF
TRBJ2-2	-	-	TRBV19	TGTGCCAGTATAGCGACAGCGAACACCGGGGAGCTGTTTTTT	CASIATANTGELFF
TRBJ1-2	-	-	TRBV4-1	TGCGCCAGCAGCCAAGATCGGGGGGGCTTCGGGTATCGCTACACCTTC	CASSQDRGGFGYRYTF
TRBJ1-4	-	-	TRBV9	TGTGCCAGCAGCGTAGGATCAGGGGTTAATGAAAAACTGTTTTTT	CASSVGSGVNEKLFF
TRBJ1-1	-	-	TRBV10-3	TGTGCCATCAGTGAGTCGGTAGAGACTGAAGCTTTCTTT	CAISESVETEAFF